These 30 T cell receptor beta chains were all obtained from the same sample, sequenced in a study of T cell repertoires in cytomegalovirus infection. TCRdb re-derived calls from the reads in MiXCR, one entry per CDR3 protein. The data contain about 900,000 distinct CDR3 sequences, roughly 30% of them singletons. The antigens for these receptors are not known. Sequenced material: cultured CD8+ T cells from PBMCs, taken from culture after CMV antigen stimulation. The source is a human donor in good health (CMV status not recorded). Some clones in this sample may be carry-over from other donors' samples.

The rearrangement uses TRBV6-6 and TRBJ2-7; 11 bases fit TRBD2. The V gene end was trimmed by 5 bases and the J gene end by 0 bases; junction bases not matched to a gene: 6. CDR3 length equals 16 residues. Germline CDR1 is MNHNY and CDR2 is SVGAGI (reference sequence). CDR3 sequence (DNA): TGTGCCAGCAGTAGCAGACTAGCGGGGAGCTCCTACGAGCAGTACTTC. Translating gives CASSSRLAGSSYEQYF.

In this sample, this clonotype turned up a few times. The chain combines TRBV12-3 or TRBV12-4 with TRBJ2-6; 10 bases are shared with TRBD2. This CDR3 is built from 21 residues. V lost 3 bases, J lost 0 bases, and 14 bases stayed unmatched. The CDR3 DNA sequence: TGTGCCAGCAGTTTGGGTGGGCTAGCGGGGGCCATCCACTCTGGGGCCAACGTCCTGACTTTC. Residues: CASSLGGLAGAIHSGANVLTF.

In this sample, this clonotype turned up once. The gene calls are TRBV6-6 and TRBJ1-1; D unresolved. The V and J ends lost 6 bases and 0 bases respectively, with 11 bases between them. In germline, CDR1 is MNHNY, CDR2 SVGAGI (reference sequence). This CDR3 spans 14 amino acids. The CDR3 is CASRFVSVNTEAFF. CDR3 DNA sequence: TGTGCCAGCAGATTCGTATCCGTGAACACTGAAGCTTTCTTT.

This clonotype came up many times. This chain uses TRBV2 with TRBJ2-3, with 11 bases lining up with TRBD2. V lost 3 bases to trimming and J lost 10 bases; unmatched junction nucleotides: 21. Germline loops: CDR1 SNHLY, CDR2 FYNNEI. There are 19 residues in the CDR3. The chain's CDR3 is CASSDVAGLAEPLITAQYF. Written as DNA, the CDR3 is TGTGCCAGCAGTGATGTGGCGGGACTAGCGGAGCCCTTGATTACTGCGCAGTATTTT.

CDR3 region: CASSEAGDSEAFF. DNA of the CDR3: TGTGCCAGCAGTGAAGCAGGGGACTCTGAAGCTTTCTTT. The chain employs TRBV6-1 and TRBJ1-1; possible D gene TRBD1, 5 bases. There are 13 residues in the CDR3. V was cut by 0 bases and J by 6 bases, with 8 bases left in between. The germline CDR1 and CDR2 sequences are MNHNS and SASEGT.

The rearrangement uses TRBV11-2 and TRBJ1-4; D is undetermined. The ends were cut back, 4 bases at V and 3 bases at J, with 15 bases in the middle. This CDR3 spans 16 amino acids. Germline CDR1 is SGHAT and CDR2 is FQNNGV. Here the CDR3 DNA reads TGTGCCAGCAGCTCGATCGTCCGAGCCTCTAATGAAAAACTGTTTTTT. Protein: CASSSIVRASNEKLFF. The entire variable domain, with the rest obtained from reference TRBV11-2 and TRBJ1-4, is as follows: EAGVAQSPRYKIIEKRQSVAFWCNPISGHATLYWYQQILGQGPKLLIQFQNNGVVDDSQLPKDRFSAERLKGVDSTLKIQPAKLEDSAVYLCASSSIVRASNEKLFFGSGTQLSVL.

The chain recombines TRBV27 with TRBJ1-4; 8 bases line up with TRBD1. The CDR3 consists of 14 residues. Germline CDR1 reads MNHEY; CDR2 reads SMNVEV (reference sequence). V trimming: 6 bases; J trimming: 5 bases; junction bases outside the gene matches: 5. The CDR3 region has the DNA TGTGCCAGCAGGCCCGGGACAGGAAATGAAAAACTGTTTTTT. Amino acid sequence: CASRPGTGNEKLFF.

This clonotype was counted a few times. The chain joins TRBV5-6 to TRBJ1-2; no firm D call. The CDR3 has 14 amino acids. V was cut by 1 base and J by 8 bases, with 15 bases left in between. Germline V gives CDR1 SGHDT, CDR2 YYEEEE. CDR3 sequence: CASSLIPSERGYTF. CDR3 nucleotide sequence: TGTGCCAGCAGCTTGATTCCCTCGGAGCGAGGCTACACCTTC.

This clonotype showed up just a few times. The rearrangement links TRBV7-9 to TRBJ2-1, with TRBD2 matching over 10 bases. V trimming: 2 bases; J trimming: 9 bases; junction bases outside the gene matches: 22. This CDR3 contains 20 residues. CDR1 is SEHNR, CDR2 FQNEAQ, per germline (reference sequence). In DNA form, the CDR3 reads TGTGCCAGCAGCTTACCCCACGGTAGCGGGGGGCCTGGAATTGTGGGTGAGCAGTTCTTC. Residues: CASSLPHGSGGPGIVGEQFF.

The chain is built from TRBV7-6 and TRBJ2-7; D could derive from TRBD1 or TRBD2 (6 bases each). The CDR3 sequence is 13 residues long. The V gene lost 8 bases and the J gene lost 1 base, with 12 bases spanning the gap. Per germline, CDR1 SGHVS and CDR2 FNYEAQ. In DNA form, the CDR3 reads TGTGCCAGCGAGGGGGGACTTTCCTACGAGCAGTACGTC. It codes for CASEGGLSYEQYV.

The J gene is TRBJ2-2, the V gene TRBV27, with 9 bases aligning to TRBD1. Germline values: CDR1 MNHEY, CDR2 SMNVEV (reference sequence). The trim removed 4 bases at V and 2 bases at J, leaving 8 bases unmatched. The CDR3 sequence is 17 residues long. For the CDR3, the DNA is TGTGCCAGCAGTTCTGGTCGGGGACAGGGTAACACCGGGGAGCTGTTTTTT. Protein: CASSSGRGQGNTGELFF.

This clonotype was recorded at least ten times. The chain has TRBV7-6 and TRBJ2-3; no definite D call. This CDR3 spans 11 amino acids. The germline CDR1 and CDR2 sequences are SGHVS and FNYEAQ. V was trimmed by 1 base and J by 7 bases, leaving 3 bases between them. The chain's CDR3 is CASSLGNTQYF. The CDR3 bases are TGTGCCAGCAGCTTAGGGAATACGCAGTATTTT.

For the CDR3, the DNA is TGTGCCAGCAGTTACGGTGTGAGCTCCTATAATTCACCCCTCCACTTT. This translates into CASSYGVSSYNSPLHF. The chain combines TRBV6-6 with TRBJ1-6, with no clear D. The V end lost 2 bases, the J end lost 0 bases, and 8 bases lay between the germline ends. CDR1 and CDR2 (germline): MNHNY, SVGAGI (reference sequence). This CDR3 region has 16 residues.

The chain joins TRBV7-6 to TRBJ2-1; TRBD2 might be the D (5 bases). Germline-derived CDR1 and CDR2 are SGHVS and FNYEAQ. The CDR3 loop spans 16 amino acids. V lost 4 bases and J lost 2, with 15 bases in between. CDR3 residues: CASSSPEEETYNEQFF. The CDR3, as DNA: TGTGCCAGCAGCTCCCCTGAGGAGGAAACCTACAATGAGCAGTTCTTC. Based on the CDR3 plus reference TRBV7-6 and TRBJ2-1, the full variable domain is GAGVSQSPRYKVTKRGQDVALRCDPISGHVSLYWYRQALGQGPEFLTYFNYEAQQDKSGLPNDRFSAERPEGSISTLTIQRTEQRDSAMYRCASSSPEEETYNEQFFGPGTRLTVL.

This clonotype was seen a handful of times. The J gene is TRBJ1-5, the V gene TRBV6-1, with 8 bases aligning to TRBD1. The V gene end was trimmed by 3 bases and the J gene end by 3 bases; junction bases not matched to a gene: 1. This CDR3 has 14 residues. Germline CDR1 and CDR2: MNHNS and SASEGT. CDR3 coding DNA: TGTGCCAGCAGTGAGGACAGGGTCAATCAGCCCCAGCATTTT. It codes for CASSEDRVNQPQHF.

The CDR3 reads CSVTGTSAGFYGYTF. The CDR3 DNA sequence: TGCAGCGTCACGGGAACCTCAGCGGGCTTCTATGGCTACACCTTC. The chain combines TRBV29-1 with TRBJ1-2; D is unclear. This CDR3 is built from 15 residues. The V end lost 6 bases, the J end lost 4 bases, and 21 bases lay between the germline ends. Germline CDR1 and CDR2: SQVTM and ANQGSEA.

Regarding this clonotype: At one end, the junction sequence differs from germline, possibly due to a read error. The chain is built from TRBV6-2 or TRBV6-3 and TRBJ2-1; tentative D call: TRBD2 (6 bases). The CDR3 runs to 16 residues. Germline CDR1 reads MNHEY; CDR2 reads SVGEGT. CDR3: CASSYSGRLDYDEQFF. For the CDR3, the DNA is TGTGCCAGCAGTTATTCGGGGCGGTTGGACTACGATGAGCAGTTCTTC.

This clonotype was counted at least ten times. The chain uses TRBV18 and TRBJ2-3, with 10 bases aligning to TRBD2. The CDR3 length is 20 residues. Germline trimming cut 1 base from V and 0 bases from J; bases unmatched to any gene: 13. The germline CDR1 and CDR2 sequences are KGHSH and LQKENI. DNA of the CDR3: TGTGCCAGCTCACCACATGTAGCGGGGGGCCTGACCTTTAGCACAGATACGCAGTATTTT. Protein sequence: CASSPHVAGGLTFSTDTQYF.

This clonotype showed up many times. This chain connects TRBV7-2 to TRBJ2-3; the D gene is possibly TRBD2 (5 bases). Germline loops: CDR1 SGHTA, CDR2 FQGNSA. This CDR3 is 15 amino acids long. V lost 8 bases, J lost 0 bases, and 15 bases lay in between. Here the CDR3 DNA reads TGTGCCAGCCACCGGGGATATTTTAGCACAGATACGCAGTATTTT. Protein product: CASHRGYFSTDTQYF. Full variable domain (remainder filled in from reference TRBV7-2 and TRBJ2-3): GAGVSQSPSNKVTEKGKDVELRCDPISGHTALYWYRQSLGQGLEFLIYFQGNSAPDKSGLPSDRFSAERTGGSVSTLTIQRTQQEDSAVYLCASHRGYFSTDTQYFGPGTRLTVL.

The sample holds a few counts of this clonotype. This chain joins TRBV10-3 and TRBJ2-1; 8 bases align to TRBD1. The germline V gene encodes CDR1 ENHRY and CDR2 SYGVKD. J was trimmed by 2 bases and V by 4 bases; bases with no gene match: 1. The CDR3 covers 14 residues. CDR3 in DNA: TGTGCCATCAGTGCAGGGGGCGCCTACAATGAGCAGTTCTTC. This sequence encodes CAISAGGAYNEQFF.

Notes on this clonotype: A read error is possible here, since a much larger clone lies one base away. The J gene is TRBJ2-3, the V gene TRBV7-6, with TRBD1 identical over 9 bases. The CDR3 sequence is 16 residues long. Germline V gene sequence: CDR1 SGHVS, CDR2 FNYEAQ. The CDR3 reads CTSSLEVGQGPDTQYF. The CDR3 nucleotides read TGTACCAGCAGCTTAGAGGTTGGACAGGGGCCAGATACGCAGTATTTT.

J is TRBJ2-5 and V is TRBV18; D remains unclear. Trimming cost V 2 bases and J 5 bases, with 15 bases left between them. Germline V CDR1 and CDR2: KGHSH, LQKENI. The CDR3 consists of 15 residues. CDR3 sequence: CASSPWEALGETQYF. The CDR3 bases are TGTGCCAGCTCACCATGGGAAGCCCTCGGGGAGACCCAGTACTTC.

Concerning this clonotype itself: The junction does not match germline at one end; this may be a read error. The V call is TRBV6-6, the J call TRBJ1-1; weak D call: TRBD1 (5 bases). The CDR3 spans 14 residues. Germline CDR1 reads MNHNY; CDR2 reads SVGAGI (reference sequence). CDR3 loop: CANSNRGPNTEAFF. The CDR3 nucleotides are TGTGCCAACAGTAACCGGGGCCCGAACACTGAAGCTTTCTTT.

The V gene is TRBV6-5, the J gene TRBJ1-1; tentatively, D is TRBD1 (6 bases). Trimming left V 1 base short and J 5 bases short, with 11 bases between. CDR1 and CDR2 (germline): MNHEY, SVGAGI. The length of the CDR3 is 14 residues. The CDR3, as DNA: TGTGCCAGCAGTTACTTGGGGGCGGGAACTGAAGCTTTCTTT. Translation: CASSYLGAGTEAFF.

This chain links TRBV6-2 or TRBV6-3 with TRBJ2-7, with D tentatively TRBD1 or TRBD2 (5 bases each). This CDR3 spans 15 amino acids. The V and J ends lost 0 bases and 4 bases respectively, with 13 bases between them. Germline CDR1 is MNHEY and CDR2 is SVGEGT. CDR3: CASSYSKRDGYEQYV. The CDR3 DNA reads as TGTGCCAGCAGTTACTCGAAGAGGGACGGGTACGAGCAGTACGTC.

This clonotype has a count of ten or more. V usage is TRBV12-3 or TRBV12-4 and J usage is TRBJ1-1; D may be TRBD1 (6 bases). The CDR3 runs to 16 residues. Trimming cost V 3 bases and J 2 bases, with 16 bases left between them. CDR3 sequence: CASSLLLAGDNTEAFF. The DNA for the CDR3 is TGTGCCAGCAGTTTGCTTCTCGCAGGGGATAACACTGAAGCTTTCTTT.

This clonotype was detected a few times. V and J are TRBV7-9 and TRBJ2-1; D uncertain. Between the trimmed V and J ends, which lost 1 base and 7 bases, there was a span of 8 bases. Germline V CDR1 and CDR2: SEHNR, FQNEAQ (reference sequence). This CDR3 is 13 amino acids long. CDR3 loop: CASSLGAWNEQFF. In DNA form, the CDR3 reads TGTGCCAGCAGCTTAGGGGCCTGGAATGAGCAGTTCTTC.

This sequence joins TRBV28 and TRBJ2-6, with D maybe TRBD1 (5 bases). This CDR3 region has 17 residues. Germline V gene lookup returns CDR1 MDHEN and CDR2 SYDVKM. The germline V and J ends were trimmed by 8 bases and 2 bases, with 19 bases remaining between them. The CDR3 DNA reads TGTGCCAGCGGCCCGACGGGCAGGGCGGCTGGGGCCAACGTCCTGACTTTC. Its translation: CASGPTGRAAGANVLTF. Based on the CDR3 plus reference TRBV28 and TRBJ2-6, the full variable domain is DVKVTQSSRYLVKRTGEKVFLECVQDMDHENMFWYRQDPGLGLRLIYFSYDVKMKEKGDIPEGYSVSREKKERFSLILESASTNQTSMYLCASGPTGRAAGANVLTFGAGSRLTVL.

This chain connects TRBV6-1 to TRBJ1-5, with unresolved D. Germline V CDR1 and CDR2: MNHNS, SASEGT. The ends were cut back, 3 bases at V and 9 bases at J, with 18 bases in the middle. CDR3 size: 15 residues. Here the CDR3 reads CASSEDPSLRWPQHF. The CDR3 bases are TGTGCCAGCAGTGAGGATCCATCACTCAGATGGCCCCAGCATTTT.

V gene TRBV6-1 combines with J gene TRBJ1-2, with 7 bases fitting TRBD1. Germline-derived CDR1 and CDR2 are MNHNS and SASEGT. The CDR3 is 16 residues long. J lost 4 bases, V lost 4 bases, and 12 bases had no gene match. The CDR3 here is CASSVRGRGKSYGYTF. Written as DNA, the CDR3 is TGTGCCAGCAGTGTACGGGGCAGGGGGAAGAGCTATGGCTACACCTTC.